This T cell receptor (beta chain) comes out of a study of Ad26.COV2.S vaccination and SARS-CoV-2 variants. Study-wide background: Ad26.COV2.S given intramuscularly, once or twice 56 days apart.

In germline, CDR1 is SGHTA, CDR2 FQGTGA. Trimming removed 0 bases at V and 1 base at J, with 7 bases between. The CDR3 runs 14 residues. Using immunoSEQ multiplex PCR, the repertoire was profiled, and TCRdb retains in-frame clones only, with some absent. The sample has approximately 300,000 clones; over 80% are singletons. In regard to this clone: What it recognizes is unknown. Distinct nucleotide sequences in the sample also encode this CDR3.

Described treatment: roughly 19 received Ad26.COV2.S at low or high dose, single or two shots; 5 received placebo; per-sample allocation not given. Day 63 after the first injection of vaccine or placebo was the sampling time. In Boston, the donor was an adult between 18-55 years of age. General study points: People given the vaccine had a wider spike-specific TCR breadth than placebo recipients did. In vaccinated individuals, spike-specific CD8+ and CD4+ T cell responses reportedly displayed substantial breadth.

This chain joins TRBV7-3 and TRBJ2-7; D perhaps matches TRBD2 (6 bases). Material: peripheral blood, obtained in a trial of Ad26.COV2.S vaccine versus placebo. The receptor comes from a person aged 18 to 65 who received the Ad26.COV2.S COVID-19 vaccine or a placebo. DNA for the CDR3: TGTGCCAGCAGCTTAACGGGGGGATCCTACGAGCAGTACTTC. Translated: CASSLTGGSYEQYF. Combining the CDR3 with reference TRBV7-3 and TRBJ2-7 gives the whole variable domain GAGVSQTPSNKVTEKGKYVELRCDPISGHTALYWYRQSLGQGPEFLIYFQGTGAADDSGLPNDRFFAVRPEGSVSTLKIQRTERGDSAVYLCASSLTGGSYEQYFGPGTRLTVT.